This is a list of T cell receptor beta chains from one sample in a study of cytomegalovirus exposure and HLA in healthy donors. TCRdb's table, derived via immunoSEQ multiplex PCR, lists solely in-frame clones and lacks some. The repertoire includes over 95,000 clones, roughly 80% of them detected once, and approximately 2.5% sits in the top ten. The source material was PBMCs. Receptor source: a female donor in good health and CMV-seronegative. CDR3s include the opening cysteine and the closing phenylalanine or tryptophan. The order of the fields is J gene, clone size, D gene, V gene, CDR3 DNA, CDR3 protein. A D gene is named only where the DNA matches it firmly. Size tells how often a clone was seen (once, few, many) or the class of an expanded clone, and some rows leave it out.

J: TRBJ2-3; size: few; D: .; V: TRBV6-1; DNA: TGTGCCAGCAGCGACGGACAAGCTAGCACAGATACGCAGTATTTT; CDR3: CASSDGQASTDTQYF
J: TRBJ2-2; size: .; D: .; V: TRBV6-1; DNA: TGTGCCAGCAGGGGGCTCGGGCCTGGGGGGGAGCTGTTTTTT; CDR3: CASRGLGPGGELFF
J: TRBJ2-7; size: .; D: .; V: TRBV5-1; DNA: TGCGCCAGCAGCGGGCGGGGATTCGGCTACTACGAGCAGTACTTC; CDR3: CASSGRGFGYYEQYF
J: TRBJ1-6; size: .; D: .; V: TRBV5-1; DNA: TGCGCCAGCAGCTTGGATGTCGGCAGGGTAAATTCACCCCTCCACTTT; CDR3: CASSLDVGRVNSPLHF
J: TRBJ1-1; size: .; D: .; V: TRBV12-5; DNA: TGTGCTAGTGGTTTGCTTTCGTGGGGCAGAACTGAAGCTTTCTTT; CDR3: CASGLLSWGRTEAFF
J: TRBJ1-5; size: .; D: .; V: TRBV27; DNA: TGTGCCAGCAGTTTATCACATAATCAGCCCCAGCATTTT; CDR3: CASSLSHNQPQHF
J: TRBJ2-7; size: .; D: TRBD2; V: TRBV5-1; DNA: TGCGCCAGCAGCGTCAGTGCGGGGGGGCAATACGAGCAGTACTTC; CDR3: CASSVSAGGQYEQYF
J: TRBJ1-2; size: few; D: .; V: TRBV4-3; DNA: TGCGCCAGCAGCCAAGATTGGGAGGGTTATGGCTACACCTTC; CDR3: CASSQDWEGYGYTF
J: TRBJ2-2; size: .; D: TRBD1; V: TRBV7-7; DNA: TGTGCTAGCACCTCCGGGACAGGCACCGGGGAGCTGTTTTTT; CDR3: CASTSGTGTGELFF
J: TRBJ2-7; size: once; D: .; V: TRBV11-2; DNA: TGTGCCAGCAGCCTTGTTACAGGGCCCTACGAGCAGTACTTC; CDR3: CASSLVTGPYEQYF
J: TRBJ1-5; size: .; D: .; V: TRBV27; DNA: TGTGCCAGCAGTTTAAGAGGACAGCCCCAGCATTTT; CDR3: CASSLRGQPQHF
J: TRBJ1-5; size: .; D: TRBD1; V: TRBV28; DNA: TGTGCCAGCAGTTTTGGACAGGGTGGGAGTCAGCCCCAGCATTTT; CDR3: CASSFGQGGSQPQHF
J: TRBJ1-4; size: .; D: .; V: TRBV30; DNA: TGTGCCTGGAGAGACAAGTGGTCTAATGAAAAACTGTTTTTT; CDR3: CAWRDKWSNEKLFF
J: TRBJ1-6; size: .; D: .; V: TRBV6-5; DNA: TGTGCCAGCAGTTACGGGGGCGTCGGGAATTCACCCCTCCACTTT; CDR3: CASSYGGVGNSPLHF
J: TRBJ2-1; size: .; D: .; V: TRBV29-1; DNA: TGCAGCGCCGGAGCCAATGAGCAGTTCTTC; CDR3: CSAGANEQFF
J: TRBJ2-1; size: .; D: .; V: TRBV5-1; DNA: TGCGCCAGCAGCTTAACTAGCTATGAGCAGTTCTTC; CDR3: CASSLTSYEQFF
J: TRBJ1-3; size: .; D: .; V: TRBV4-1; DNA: TGCGCCAGCAGCCAAGACGAGGTTTCGGGAAACACCATATATTTT; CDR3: CASSQDEVSGNTIYF
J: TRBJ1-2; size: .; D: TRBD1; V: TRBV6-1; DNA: TGTGCCAGCAGTGAGGCAGGGGGTCGATCTAACTATGGCTACACCTTC; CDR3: CASSEAGGRSNYGYTF
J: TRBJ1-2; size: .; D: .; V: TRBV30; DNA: TGTGCCTGGAGGACAGAAAACTATGGCTACACCTTC; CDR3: CAWRTENYGYTF
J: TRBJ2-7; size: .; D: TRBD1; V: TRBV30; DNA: TGTGCCTGGAGTGATACAGGGGGTTCTGAGCAGTACTTC; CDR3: CAWSDTGGSEQYF
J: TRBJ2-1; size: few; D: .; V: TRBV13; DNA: TGTGCCAGCAGCCACGGGTACAATGAGCAGTTCTTC; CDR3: CASSHGYNEQFF
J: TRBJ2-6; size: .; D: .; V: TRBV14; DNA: TGTGCCAGCAGCCGGAGGGGGGCCAACGTCCTGACTTTC; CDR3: CASSRRGANVLTF
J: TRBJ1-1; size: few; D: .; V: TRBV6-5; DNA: TGTGCCAGTCTCAGGGGCACTGAAGCTTTCTTT; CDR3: CASLRGTEAFF
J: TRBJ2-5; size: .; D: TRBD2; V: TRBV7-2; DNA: TGTGCCAGCAGTCCCACCCGGGGGGGAGGGGAGACCCAGTACTTC; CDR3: CASSPTRGGGETQYF
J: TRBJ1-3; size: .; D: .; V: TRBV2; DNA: TGTGCCAGCAACCCGGGTGGAAACACCATATATTTT; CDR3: CASNPGGNTIYF
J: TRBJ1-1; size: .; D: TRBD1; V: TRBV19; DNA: TGTGCCAGCCTAAGACAGGGGTTAAGTGAAGCTTTCTTT; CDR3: CASLRQGLSEAFF
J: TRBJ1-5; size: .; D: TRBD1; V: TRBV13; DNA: TGTGCCAGCAGCTTATACGGGACAGAGGATCAGCCCCAGCATTTT; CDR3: CASSLYGTEDQPQHF
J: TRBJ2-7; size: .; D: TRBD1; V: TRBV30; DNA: TGTGCCTGGAGCTTCCCAGGACAGGGGCCAACCTACGAGCAGTACTTC; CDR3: CAWSFPGQGPTYEQYF
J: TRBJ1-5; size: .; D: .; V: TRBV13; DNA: TGTGCCAGCAGCTTAGGGCGTCAGGAAAATCAGCCCCAGCATTTT; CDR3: CASSLGRQENQPQHF
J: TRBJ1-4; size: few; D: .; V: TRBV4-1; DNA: TGCGCCAGCAGCCAAGTACAAGAAAAACTGTTTTTT; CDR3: CASSQVQEKLFF
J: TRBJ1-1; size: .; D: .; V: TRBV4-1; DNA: TGCGCCAGCAGCGCGAGGGAAGGAGGGCAGAACACTGAAGCTTTCTTT; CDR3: CASSAREGGQNTEAFF
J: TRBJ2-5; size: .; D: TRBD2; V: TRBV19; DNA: TGTGCCAGTAGTATACAACTAGCGGTCCAAGAGACCCAGTACTTC; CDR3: CASSIQLAVQETQYF
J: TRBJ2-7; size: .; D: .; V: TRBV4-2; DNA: TGTGCCAGCAGCCCGGGTCTTACCTACGAGCAGTACTTC; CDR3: CASSPGLTYEQYF
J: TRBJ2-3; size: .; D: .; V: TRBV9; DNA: TGTGCCAGCAGCAGACAGGACTGGGCCACAGATACGCAGTATTTT; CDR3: CASSRQDWATDTQYF
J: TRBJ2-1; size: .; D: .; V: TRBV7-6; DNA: TGTGCCAGCAGCTTAAGGGGCGGGGGCGAGGGGAATGAGCAGTTCTTC; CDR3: CASSLRGGGEGNEQFF
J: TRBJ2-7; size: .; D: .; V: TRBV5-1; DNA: TGCGCCAGCAGCTTTCGTCCAGGGGCGAGGTCCGAGCAGTACTTC; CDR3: CASSFRPGARSEQYF
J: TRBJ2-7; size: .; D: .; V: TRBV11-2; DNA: TGTGCCAGCAGCTTACCCTCCCCCGAGCAGTACTTC; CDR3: CASSLPSPEQYF
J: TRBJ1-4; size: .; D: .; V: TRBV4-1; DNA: TGCGCCAGCAGCCAAAGAGGGTTCGGTGAAAAACTGTTTTTT; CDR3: CASSQRGFGEKLFF
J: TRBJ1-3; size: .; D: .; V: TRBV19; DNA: TGTGCCAGTAGTATTGGTTCAGGGTCTGGAAACACCATATATTTT; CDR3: CASSIGSGSGNTIYF
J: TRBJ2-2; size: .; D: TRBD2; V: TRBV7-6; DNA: TGTGCCAGCAGCTTACTTGGTAGCGGGGGAACCAGGACCGGGGAGCTGTTTTTT; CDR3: CASSLLGSGGTRTGELFF
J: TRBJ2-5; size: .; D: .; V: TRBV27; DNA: TGTGCCAGCAGTCACTCCTCTTCAGAGACCCAGTACTTC; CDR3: CASSHSSSETQYF
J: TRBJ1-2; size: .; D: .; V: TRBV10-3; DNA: TGTGCCATCACGGGAGACGCGGTTTATGGCTACACCTTC; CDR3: CAITGDAVYGYTF
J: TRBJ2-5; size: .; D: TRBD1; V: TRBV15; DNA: TGTGCCACCAGCCAAAACGACAGGGGACAAGAGACCCAGTACTTC; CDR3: CATSQNDRGQETQYF
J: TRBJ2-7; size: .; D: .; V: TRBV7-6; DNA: TGTGCCAGCAGCTTAGGGGGGGAAGGAGCGGCGGGAAAAAGTAGCGAGCAGTACTTC; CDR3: CASSLGGEGAAGKSSEQYF
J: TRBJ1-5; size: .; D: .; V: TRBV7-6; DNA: TGTGCCAGCAGCTTACGGGAGAGTGAAGATCAGCCCCAGCATTTT; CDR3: CASSLRESEDQPQHF
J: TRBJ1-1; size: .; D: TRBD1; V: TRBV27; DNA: TGTGCCAGCAGAGAGGGACAGCTAGCCCCGAACACTGAAGCTTTCTTT; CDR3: CASREGQLAPNTEAFF
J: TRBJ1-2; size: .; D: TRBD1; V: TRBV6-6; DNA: TGTGCCAGCATTGGGTCGGACAGGGGGCAGATCTATGGCTACACCTTC; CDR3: CASIGSDRGQIYGYTF
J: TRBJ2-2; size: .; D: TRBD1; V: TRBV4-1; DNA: TGCGCCAGCAGACAGGGGTCCGGGGAGCTGTTTTTT; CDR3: CASRQGSGELFF
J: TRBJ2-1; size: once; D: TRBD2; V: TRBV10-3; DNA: TGTGCCACCCACCTTACTAGCGGAGTTAACAATGAGCAGTTCTTC; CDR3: CATHLTSGVNNEQFF
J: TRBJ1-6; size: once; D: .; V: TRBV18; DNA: TGTGCCAGCTCACCAGGTCGCCAGGTCTATTCACCCCTCCACTTT; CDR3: CASSPGRQVYSPLHF
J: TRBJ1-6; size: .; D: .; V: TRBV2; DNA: TGTGCCAGCAGTCACTCAACGGACTGGAGAAATTCACCCCTCCACTTT; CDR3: CASSHSTDWRNSPLHF
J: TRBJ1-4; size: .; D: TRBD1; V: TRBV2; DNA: TGTGCCAGCAGTGAGGACAGGGGTTGGGAAAAACTGTTTTTT; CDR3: CASSEDRGWEKLFF
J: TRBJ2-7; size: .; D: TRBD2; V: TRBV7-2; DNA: TGTGCCAGCAGCCTTAGCGGGGGGGCCGGGTACGAGCAGTACTTC; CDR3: CASSLSGGAGYEQYF